A single sample gave rise to the 5 T cell receptor beta chains below, sequenced in a study of blood T cell repertoires in COVID-19. Clones were read by immunoSEQ multiplex PCR, and TCRdb kept only the in-frame ones, dropping some. The table has 300,000 to 350,000 clones, over 80% seen once. Source material: PBMCs or T cells enriched from blood (not recorded which). These receptors originate from a man between 25 and 39 years old who had recovered from COVID-19.

The chain combines TRBV24-1 with TRBJ2-1; D is perhaps TRBD2 (5 bases). V lost 4 bases and J 6 bases, leaving 12 bases between the germline ends. The CDR3 loop spans 14 amino acids. Germline CDR1 and CDR2: KGHDR and SFDVKD. In DNA, the CDR3 is TGTGCCACCAGTGACCCCGTCGGGGTCAATGAGCAGTTCTTC. As protein: CATSDPVGVNEQFF.

This clone was detected once. The chain couples TRBV5-1 to TRBJ2-2; 8 bases line up with TRBD1. This CDR3 spans 15 amino acids. V lost 1 base, J lost 5 bases, and 4 bases stayed unmatched. Germline V gene lookup returns CDR1 SGHRS and CDR2 YFSETQ. The CDR3 DNA follows: TGCGCCAGCAGCTTGCAGGGGGCGAGTACCGGGGAGCTGTTTTTT. Its translation is CASSLQGASTGELFF.

J is TRBJ1-2 and V is TRBV23-1, with 7 bases that match TRBD1. TRBV23-1 carries the ORF label, with uncertain function. This CDR3 contains 14 residues. J was trimmed by 1 base and V by 8 bases; bases with no gene match: 7. The DNA of the CDR3 is TGCGCCAGCGGAAGACAGGGATTTAACTATGGCTACACCTTC. It encodes CASGRQGFNYGYTF.

The chain recombines TRBV28 with TRBJ1-2; D gene ambiguous. The CDR3 covers 13 residues. V was shortened by 2 bases and J by 0 bases, with 4 bases between the two germline ends. CDR1 and CDR2 (germline): MDHEN, SYDVKM. For the CDR3, the DNA is TGTGCCAGCAGTTTACCCTCTAACTATGGCTACACCTTC. As protein: CASSLPSNYGYTF.

This clone was counted a single time. The J gene is TRBJ1-6, the V gene TRBV2, with D possibly matching TRBD1 (5 bases). V lost 2 bases and J 8 bases, leaving 19 bases between the germline ends. This CDR3 contains 17 residues. CDR1 is SNHLY and CDR2 is FYNNEI in the germline V gene. CDR3 bases: TGTGCCAGCAGTGAAAAACCCCCACGGGGGTTTGATTCACCCCTCCACTTT. It codes for CASSEKPPRGFDSPLHF.